This T cell receptor (beta chain) was found in a study of shared clonotypes between healthy human individuals. Details on this clone: Its target is unknown.

Points from the study as a whole: In contrast to clonotypes shared by all four donors, non-shared clonotypes had lower generation probabilities. Investigators expected sequencing depth to affect clonotype sharing among donors.

Using immunoSEQ multiplex PCR, the repertoire was profiled, and TCRdb retains in-frame clones only, with some absent. Of about 990,000 clones listed, 78% are singletons. The TCR sequence derives from a man aged 18 to 29 in good health. Some clones in this sample may be carry-over from other donors' samples. Sequencing was done on a sample of memory CD4+ T cells from PBMCs. Subset indicated: CD45RA-negative fraction.

The CDR3 bases are TGTGCCAGCAGTTCAATACAGGGGGGTATGACTGAAGCTTTCTTT. Its protein product is CASSSIQGGMTEAFF. The chain joins TRBV27 to TRBJ1-1; 8 nucleotides align to TRBD1. Germline CDR1 is MNHEY and CDR2 is SMNVEV (reference sequence). CDR3 size: 15 residues. J lost 5 bases, V lost 4 bases, and 9 bases had no gene match.